This entry concerns a single TCR beta chain. This sample was taken from a study of blood T cell repertoires in COVID-19. Data came from immunoSEQ multiplex PCR; TCRdb stores just in-frame clones and leaves some out. This sample has about 220,000 clones, with about four fifths found just once. The CDR3 contains 17 residues. CDR1 MNHEY and CDR2 SMNVEV come from the germline V gene (reference sequence). The J segment lost 7 bases and the V segment lost 5 bases, leaving 17 bases of the junction unmatched. The sample consisted of peripheral blood. The rearrangement links TRBV27 to TRBJ2-1; 7 bases line up with TRBD2. This TCR came from a woman aged 55-70 years with acute or convalescent COVID-19. Here the CDR3 reads CASSPRGKRGIRNEQFF. The DNA of the CDR3 is TGTGCCAGCAGTCCTAGGGGAAAGCGGGGAATCAGGAATGAGCAGTTCTTC.